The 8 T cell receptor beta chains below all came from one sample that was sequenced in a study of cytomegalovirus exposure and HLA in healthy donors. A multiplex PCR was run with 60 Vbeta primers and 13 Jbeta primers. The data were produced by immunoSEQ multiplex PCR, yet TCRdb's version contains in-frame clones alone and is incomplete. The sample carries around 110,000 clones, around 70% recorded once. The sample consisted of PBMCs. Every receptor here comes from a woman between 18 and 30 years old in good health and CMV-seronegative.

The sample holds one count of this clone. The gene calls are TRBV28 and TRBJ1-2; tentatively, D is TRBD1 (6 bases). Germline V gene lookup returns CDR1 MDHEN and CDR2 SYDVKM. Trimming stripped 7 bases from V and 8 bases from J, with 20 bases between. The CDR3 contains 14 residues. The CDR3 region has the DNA TGTGCCAGCATCAAATTGGGACAAATGATGGGCTACACCTTC. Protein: CASIKLGQMMGYTF.

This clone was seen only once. CDR3 residues: CASSLRDRGTDTQYF. CDR3 nucleotide sequence: TGTGCCAGCAGCTTGAGGGACAGAGGCACAGATACGCAGTATTTT. The rearrangement links TRBV5-6 to TRBJ2-3; 7 bases are a match to TRBD1. Germline V gene sequence: CDR1 SGHDT, CDR2 YYEEEE. V lost 1 base and J lost 1; bases outside the gene matches: 3. The CDR3 contains 15 residues. Together with reference TRBV5-6 and TRBJ2-3, the CDR3 gives the full variable domain: DAGVTQSPTHLIKTRGQQVTLRCSPKSGHDTVSWYQQALGQGPQFIFQYYEEEERQRGNFPDRFSGHQFPNYSSELNVNALLLGDSALYLCASSLRDRGTDTQYFGPGTRLTVL.

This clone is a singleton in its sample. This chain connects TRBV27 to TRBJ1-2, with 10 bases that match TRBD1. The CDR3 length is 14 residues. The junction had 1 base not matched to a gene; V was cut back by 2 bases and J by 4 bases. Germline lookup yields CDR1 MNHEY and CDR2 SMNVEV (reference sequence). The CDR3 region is CASSLRTGGYGYTF. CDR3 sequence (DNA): TGTGCCAGCAGTTTAAGGACAGGGGGCTATGGCTACACCTTC.

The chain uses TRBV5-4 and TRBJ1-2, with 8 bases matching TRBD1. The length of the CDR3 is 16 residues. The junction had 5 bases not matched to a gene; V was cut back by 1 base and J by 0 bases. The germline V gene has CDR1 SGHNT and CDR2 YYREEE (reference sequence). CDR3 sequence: CASSLLGTGANYGYTF. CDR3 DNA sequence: TGTGCCAGCAGCTTGTTGGGGACAGGAGCTAACTATGGCTACACCTTC.

The CDR3 bases are TGCGCCAGCAGCCAACCTCATGGGACAGGCTTGGCCGACAATGAGCAGTTCTTC. Translated: CASSQPHGTGLADNEQFF. The gene calls are TRBV4-1 and TRBJ2-1, with 8 bases aligning to TRBD1. CDR1 is MGHRA and CDR2 is YSYEKL in the germline V gene. Trimming at V came to 2 bases and at J to 5 bases, leaving 14 bases not matched to a gene. CDR3 length equals 18 residues.

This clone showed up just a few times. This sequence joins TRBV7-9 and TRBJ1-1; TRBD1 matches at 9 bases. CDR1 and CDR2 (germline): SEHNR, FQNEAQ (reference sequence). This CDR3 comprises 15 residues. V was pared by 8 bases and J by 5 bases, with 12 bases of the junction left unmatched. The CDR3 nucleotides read TGTGCCAGCGCCGCCGGGACAGGGCTTCGAACTGAAGCTTTCTTT. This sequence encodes CASAAGTGLRTEAFF.

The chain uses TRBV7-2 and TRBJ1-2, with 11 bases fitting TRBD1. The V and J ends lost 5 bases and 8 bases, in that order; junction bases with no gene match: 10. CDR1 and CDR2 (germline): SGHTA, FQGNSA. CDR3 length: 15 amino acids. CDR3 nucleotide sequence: TGTGCCAGCAGCCTATCGGACAGGGGGCGAAACGGCTACACCTTC. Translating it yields CASSLSDRGRNGYTF. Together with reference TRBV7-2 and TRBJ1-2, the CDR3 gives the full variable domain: GAGVSQSPSNKVTEKGKDVELRCDPISGHTALYWYRQSLGQGLEFLIYFQGNSAPDKSGLPSDRFSAERTGGSVSTLTIQRTQQEDSAVYLCASSLSDRGRNGYTFGSGTRLTVV.

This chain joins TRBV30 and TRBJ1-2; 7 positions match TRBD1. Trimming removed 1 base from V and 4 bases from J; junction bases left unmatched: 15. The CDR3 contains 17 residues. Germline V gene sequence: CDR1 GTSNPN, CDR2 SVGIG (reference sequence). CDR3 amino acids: CAWSASDRWTRSYGYTF. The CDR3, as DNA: TGTGCCTGGAGTGCCTCGGACAGGTGGACACGGAGCTATGGCTACACCTTC.